This T cell receptor beta chain was identified during a study of blood T cell repertoires in COVID-19. Overall study: Both acute and convalescent COVID-19 samples were obtained from the United States, Italy and Spain. The cDNA or gDNA used as material had been derived from T cells, B-cell-depleted T cells, or PBMCs.

This CDR3 comprises 16 residues. Germline V lookup: CDR1 SGDLS, CDR2 YYNGEE. V shed 6 bases, J shed 4 bases, and the junction held 11 bases outside the gene matches. Per the study methods: Reference gene primer amplification gave nucleated cell count estimates. Clones were read by immunoSEQ multiplex PCR, and TCRdb kept only the in-frame ones, dropping some. Clonal size and the V and J genes are those of that table, whereas D and trimming came from the DNA. The sample shows about 86,000 clones, approximately 80% of them seen only once. The sample comprised peripheral blood. The chain is built from TRBV9 and TRBJ1-5, with 9 bases that match TRBD1. The receptor comes from a man between 70 and 80 years old with acute or convalescent COVID-19. The CDR3 reads CASTYNRGRRNQPQHF. The CDR3 DNA reads as TGTGCCAGCACTTACAACAGGGGGCGTCGGAATCAGCCCCAGCATTTT.